This T cell receptor (beta chain) was recovered during a study of blood T cell repertoires in COVID-19. At the level of the study: Acute-phase and convalescent COVID-19 samples originated in the United States, Italy and Spain. PBMCs, B-cell-depleted T cells, or T cells provided the cDNA or gDNA that made up the material.

V lost 10 bases, J lost 3 bases, and 7 bases stayed unmatched. This CDR3 comprises 13 residues. CDR1 and CDR2 from the germline V gene are SGHAT and FQNNGV. Profiled with immunoSEQ multiplex PCR; TCRdb holds only in-frame clones, not every one. The profile shows 250,000 to 350,000 clones, about 90% of them singletons. The chain links TRBV11-2 to TRBJ2-7, with TRBD1 identical over 9 bases. The sequenced sample consisted of peripheral blood. The TCR originated in a woman in her twenties or thirties with COVID-19, enrolled during active disease. In DNA form, the CDR3 reads TGTGCCACCTCGGGACAGGGAAACTACGAGCAGTACTTC. It is translated as CATSGQGNYEQYF.